Sequencing of this TCR beta chain was carried out in a study of blood T cell repertoires in COVID-19. Germline loops: CDR1 SGHTA, CDR2 FQGTGA. The CDR3 is made up of 14 amino acids. V gave up 5 bases and J gave up 4 bases, with 14 bases separating them. Seattle-derived patients entered the study during active infection and were followed longitudinally. Under the authors' procedure: How many nucleated cells were present was estimated from reference gene primer amplification. Produced via immunoSEQ multiplex PCR; TCRdb's table is partial and in-frame only. That table furnishes V, J and clone size, whereas the DNA furnished D and trimming. This table holds fewer than 300,000 clones, approximately 88% found once.

This chain uses TRBV7-3 with TRBJ2-5; D might be TRBD2 (6 bases). The clonotype comes from a human donor with COVID-19, enrolled during active disease. The donor label of this sample is uncertain. Sequenced: peripheral blood. This CDR3 reads CASSPTSFGETQYF. The CDR3 DNA is TGTGCCAGCAGCCCGACTAGTTTTGGAGAGACCCAGTACTTC.